The rows below give T cell receptor beta chains drawn from one sample of a study of blood T cell repertoires in COVID-19. The method was immunoSEQ multiplex PCR; TCRdb's version includes in-frame clones alone and lacks a portion of them. In the table there are about 150,000 clones, 87% of which are singletons. Sequencing input: peripheral blood. The source of these receptors is a man older than 75 with acute or convalescent COVID-19. Both conserved end residues are part of each CDR3. Fields, in order: clone size, J gene, V gene, D gene, CDR3 protein, CDR3 DNA. The D gene is left open where the match is weak. The size of a clone is reported for some rows only, either as once, few or many, or as a class for expanded clones.

>.|TRBJ2-7|TRBV14|.
CASSTRSGQWNEQYF
TGTGCCAGCAGCACCCGCTCCGGACAGTGGAACGAGCAGTACTTC
>.|TRBJ2-4|TRBV7-2|TRBD2
CASSLETSGGSDIQYF
TGTGCCAGCAGCTTAGAGACTAGCGGGGGGAGTGACATTCAGTACTTC
>once|TRBJ2-7|TRBV3-1/TRBV3-2|.
CASSQVPITYEQYF
TGTGCCAGCAGCCAAGTCCCAATCACCTACGAGCAGTACTTC
>.|TRBJ2-7|TRBV7-8|.
CASSLAREYEQYF
TGTGCCAGCAGCTTAGCACGGGAATACGAGCAGTACTTC
>.|TRBJ2-3|TRBV7-2|TRBD2
CASSLGPSGIHRDTQYF
TGTGCCAGCAGCTTGGGGCCTAGCGGAATTCACAGGGATACGCAGTATTTT
>.|TRBJ1-1|TRBV15|TRBD1
CATSRDWGTGANTEAFF
TGTGCCACCAGCAGAGATTGGGGAACAGGGGCGAACACTGAAGCTTTCTTT
>once|TRBJ2-2|TRBV2|.
CASSEGGPGELFF
TGTGCCAGCAGTGAAGGAGGCCCCGGGGAGCTGTTTTTT
>.|TRBJ1-2|TRBV5-1|.
CASRLTAFNYGYTF
TGCGCCAGCAGATTGACAGCCTTTAACTATGGCTACACCTTC
>.|TRBJ1-4|TRBV28|.
CASGGAAFGTNEKLFF
TGTGCCAGCGGGGGGGCAGCGTTTGGGACTAATGAAAAACTGTTTTTT
>.|TRBJ2-2|TRBV5-1|TRBD2
CASSLISGSPPGELFF
TGCGCCAGCAGCTTGATCAGCGGGAGCCCCCCCGGGGAGCTGTTTTTT
>.|TRBJ2-7|TRBV5-1|TRBD1
CASSLGSGTGAPYEQYF
TGCGCCAGCAGCTTGGGATCCGGGACAGGGGCCCCCTACGAGCAGTACTTC
>.|TRBJ2-5|TRBV19|TRBD1
CASSAPRDRGRETQYF
TGTGCCAGTAGTGCCCCCCGGGACAGGGGACGGGAGACCCAGTACTTC
>.|TRBJ1-2|TRBV2|TRBD1
CASRGQGEGGYTF
TGTGCCAGCAGGGGACAGGGGGAAGGGGGCTACACCTTC
>.|TRBJ2-7|TRBV25-1|TRBD2
CASSPQGRADAYEQYF
TGTGCCAGCAGTCCCCAAGGGAGGGCGGACGCCTACGAGCAGTACTTC
>.|TRBJ1-5|TRBV2|.
CASREHLSNQPQHF
TGTGCCAGCAGGGAGCACCTGAGCAATCAGCCCCAGCATTTT
>.|TRBJ2-2|TRBV6-5|.
CASSSGRNTGELFF
TGTGCCAGCAGTTCCGGGAGGAACACCGGGGAGCTGTTTTTT
>.|TRBJ2-3|TRBV11-2|TRBD2
CASRPSIAGGVDTQYF
TGTGCCAGCAGACCCTCGATAGCGGGGGGTGTAGATACGCAGTATTTT
>.|TRBJ2-3|TRBV6-5|.
CASSVDLRSTDTQYF
TGTGCCAGCAGCGTAGACTTACGGAGCACAGATACGCAGTATTTT
>.|TRBJ1-3|TRBV2|.
CASNNPLVAIYF
TGTGCCAGCAACAACCCCCTGGTGGCCATATATTTT
>.|TRBJ1-1|TRBV3-1/TRBV3-2|TRBD1
CASSLGQANTEAFF
TGTGCCAGCAGCCTCGGACAGGCAAACACTGAAGCTTTCTTT
>.|TRBJ2-1|TRBV5-6|TRBD1
CASSLYGTDYNEQFF
TGTGCCAGCAGCTTGTACGGGACAGACTACAATGAGCAGTTCTTC
>.|TRBJ2-1|TRBV10-3|TRBD2
CAIGGGTYEQFF
TGTGCCATCGGCGGGGGGACATATGAGCAGTTCTTC
>few|TRBJ1-1|TRBV5-6|TRBD1
CASNIEQGRMNTEAFF
TGTGCCAGCAACATAGAACAGGGGCGTATGAACACTGAAGCTTTCTTT
>.|TRBJ2-1|TRBV28|.
CASSAGVREQFF
TGTGCCAGCAGTGCAGGGGTGAGGGAGCAGTTCTTC
>.|TRBJ1-3|TRBV24-1|.
CATSESGSGNTIYF
TGTGCCACCAGTGAATCAGGGTCAGGAAACACCATATATTTT
>.|TRBJ1-5|TRBV28|TRBD1
CASSLPGQIISNQPQHF
TGTGCCAGCAGTTTGCCGGGACAGATTATTAGCAATCAGCCCCAGCATTTT
>.|TRBJ2-5|TRBV7-2|TRBD2
CASSMGLAGVETQYF
TGTGCCAGCAGCATGGGACTAGCGGGGGTAGAGACCCAGTACTTC
>.|TRBJ2-3|TRBV7-9|TRBD2
CASSVSGGSTDTQYF
TGTGCCAGCAGCGTCAGCGGGGGTAGCACAGATACGCAGTATTTT
>few|TRBJ2-7|TRBV20-1|.
CSARDQYEQYF
TGCAGTGCTAGAGACCAATACGAGCAGTACTTC
>.|TRBJ2-7|TRBV6-2/TRBV6-3|TRBD2
CASSSQGLAGNEQYF
TGTGCCAGCAGTTCCCAGGGACTAGCGGGTAACGAGCAGTACTTC
>.|TRBJ2-2|TRBV28|TRBD2
CASSLLAGDTGELFF
TGTGCCAGCAGTTTACTAGCGGGAGACACCGGGGAGCTGTTTTTT
>.|TRBJ2-7|TRBV6-2/TRBV6-3|.
CASSAGYEQYF
TGTGCCAGCAGTGCGGGCTACGAGCAGTACTTC
>.|TRBJ1-1|TRBV19|.
CASSIARNTEAFF
TGTGCCAGTAGTATAGCGCGGAACACTGAAGCTTTCTTT
>once|TRBJ1-3|TRBV5-6|.
CASSFSLGRIGGNTIYF
TGTGCCAGCAGCTTTTCTTTGGGGCGAATTGGTGGAAACACCATATATTTT
>.|TRBJ1-5|TRBV28|TRBD1
CASSLPDRWEPQHF
TGTGCCAGCAGTTTGCCGGACAGGTGGGAGCCCCAGCATTTT
>.|TRBJ1-3|TRBV5-5|.
CASSLAGTPGNTIYF
TGTGCCAGCAGCTTGGCCGGGACTCCTGGAAACACCATATATTTT
>.|TRBJ1-5|TRBV5-1|.
CASSADSRNQPQHF
TGCGCCAGCAGCGCGGACAGTCGCAATCAGCCCCAGCATTTT
>.|TRBJ2-3|TRBV20-1|.
CSARPADTQYF
TGCAGCGCCAGACCCGCAGATACGCAGTATTTT
>.|TRBJ2-7|TRBV6-5|TRBD1
CASRTGLYEQYF
TGTGCCAGCAGGACAGGGCTGTACGAGCAGTACTTC
>.|TRBJ2-1|TRBV5-1|TRBD1
CASSLTDDRGYEQFF
TGCGCCAGCAGCTTAACGGACGACAGGGGGTATGAGCAGTTCTTC
>.|TRBJ2-3|TRBV28|.
CASSRQNTDTQYF
TGTGCCAGCAGCCGACAAAACACAGATACGCAGTATTTT